This T cell receptor beta chain is drawn from a study of shared T cell receptors in the human thymus. Assay used: immunoSEQ multiplex PCR; TCRdb lists only in-frame clones, some missing. The data contain 640,000 or so clones, around 87% of them seen just once; the ten biggest clones take up about 0.0094%. Germline CDR1 and CDR2: SGHTA and FQGNSA. This CDR3 comprises 15 residues. The V and J ends lost 5 bases and 3 bases respectively, with 17 bases between them. These records were also assigned to another study, of human thymus T cells. In that study: Corrective surgery for congenital heart defects was being performed on the healthy Finnish infants who were the donors. Thymus was obtained from resections taken during corrective heart surgery. In thymic and blood repertoires alike, V and J usage looked biased. Related studies found that unrelated individuals share highly overlapping thymic repertoires.

This chain uses TRBV7-2 with TRBJ2-7; D perhaps matches TRBD2 (5 bases). The sample taken for sequencing was thymocytes. The source of this sequence is a boy under three years old with a congenital heart defect. The CDR3 spells CASSLHSSLGYEQYF. The CDR3 region has the DNA TGTGCCAGCAGCCTCCACTCCTCACTAGGCTACGAGCAGTACTTC.